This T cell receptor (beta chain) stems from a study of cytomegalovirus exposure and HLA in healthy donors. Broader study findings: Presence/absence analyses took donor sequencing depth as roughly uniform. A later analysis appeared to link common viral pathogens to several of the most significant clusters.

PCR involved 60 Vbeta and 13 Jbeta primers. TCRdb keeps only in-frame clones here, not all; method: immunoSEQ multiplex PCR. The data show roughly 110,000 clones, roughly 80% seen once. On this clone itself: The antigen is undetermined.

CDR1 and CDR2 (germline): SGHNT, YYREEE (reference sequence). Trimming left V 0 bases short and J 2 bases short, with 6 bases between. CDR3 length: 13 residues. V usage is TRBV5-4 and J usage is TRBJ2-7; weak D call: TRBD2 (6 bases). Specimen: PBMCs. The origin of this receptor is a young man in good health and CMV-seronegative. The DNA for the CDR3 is TGTGCCAGCAGCTTGGGCGGGACCTACGAGCAGTACTTC. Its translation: CASSLGGTYEQYF.